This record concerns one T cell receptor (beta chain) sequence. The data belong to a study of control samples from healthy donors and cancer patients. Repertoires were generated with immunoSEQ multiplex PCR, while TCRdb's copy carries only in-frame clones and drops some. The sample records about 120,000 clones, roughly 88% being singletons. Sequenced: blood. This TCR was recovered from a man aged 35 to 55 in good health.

In DNA form, the CDR3 reads TGTGCCAGCAGTCAGCCGGGACTAGCTGAGGAGACCCAGTACTTC. Its protein product is CASSQPGLAEETQYF. The chain joins TRBV25-1 to TRBJ2-5; 9 bases align to TRBD2. This CDR3 region has 15 residues. Per germline, CDR1 MGHDK and CDR2 SYGVNS. V was clipped by 5 bases and J by 5 bases; unmatched bases: 9.